The text below deals with one T cell receptor (beta chain). These data belong to a study of blood T cell repertoires in COVID-19. At the level of the study: Collection of acute and convalescent COVID-19 samples took place in the United States, Italy and Spain. PBMCs, B-cell-depleted T cells, or T cells were the source of the cDNA or gDNA that made up the material.

How the authors handled the data: By means of reference gene primer amplification, nucleated cell counts were estimated. The data were produced by immunoSEQ multiplex PCR, yet TCRdb's version contains in-frame clones alone and is incomplete. V and J calls plus clone size are reproduced from that table; the DNA served to infer D and trimming. The repertoire includes about 120,000 clones, roughly 81% of them detected once, and 10% sits in the top ten. Germline V gene sequence: CDR1 KGHSH, CDR2 LQKENI. This CDR3 contains 14 residues. J gave up 5 bases and V 5 bases, and 6 bases lay outside the gene matches.

The TCR originated in a human donor in a cohort sampled during active COVID-19. This chain uses TRBV18 with TRBJ2-4, with 7 bases lining up with TRBD2. The source material was peripheral blood. The CDR3 bases are TGTGCCAGCTCAAAGCGGGGCGCGGAAAACATTCAGTACTTC. Protein product: CASSKRGAENIQYF.